This is a list of T cell receptor beta chains from one sample in a study of CD4 T cells in relation to SARS-CoV-2 and coronaviruses. Their specific antigens are unknown. Method: immunoSEQ multiplex PCR; TCRdb's copy keeps in-frame clones and lacks some. Of around 12,000 clones in the sample, roughly 88% were seen once. Sequenced input: CD4+ T cells from PBMCs, cultured in vitro. The receptors were gathered from a human donor in good health. Each CDR3 is given with its conserved first and last residue. A D gene is named only where the DNA matches it firmly. Size tells how often a clone was seen (once, few, many) or the class of an expanded clone, and some rows leave it out.

>NA|TRBJ2-5|few|TRBV11-2
TGTGCCAGCAGACGTCTGGCGGGGAGGCAAGAGACCCAGTACTTC
CASRRLAGRQETQYF
>TRBD2|TRBJ2-5|NA|TRBV6-5
TGTGCCAGCAGCCAACTAGCGGGGGGGCCGGAGACCCAGTACTTC
CASSQLAGGPETQYF
>NA|TRBJ2-2|NA|TRBV11-2
TGTGCCAGCAAGGAAGTGACAGGCAAGAACACCGGGGAGCTGTTTTTT
CASKEVTGKNTGELFF
>TRBD1|TRBJ2-7|NA|TRBV19
TGTGCCAGTAGTGGGACAGGGGGCCTCTACGAGCAGTACTTC
CASSGTGGLYEQYF
>TRBD1|TRBJ1-1|NA|TRBV5-1
TGCGCCAGCAGCTCCGGACAGGGGTTGAACACTGAAGCTTTCTTT
CASSSGQGLNTEAFF
>NA|TRBJ2-7|NA|TRBV11-2
TGTGCCAGCCTAGATTTAGCGGAGTCCTACGAGCAGTACTTC
CASLDLAESYEQYF
>TRBD1|TRBJ2-1|NA|TRBV19
TGTGCCAGTAGTATAGAGGAGGGGGACAGGGGAAAGGCTGAGCAGTTCTTC
CASSIEEGDRGKAEQFF
>TRBD1|TRBJ2-7|once|TRBV5-1
TGCGCCAGCAGCCCAGTATCGAACAGGGGCCTCTACGAGCAGTACTTC
CASSPVSNRGLYEQYF
>NA|TRBJ1-2|NA|TRBV3-1/TRBV3-2
TGTGCCAGCAGCCTACGACAGACCAACAACTATGGCTACACCTTC
CASSLRQTNNYGYTF
>NA|TRBJ2-7|NA|TRBV6-5
TGTGCCAGCAGTTACTCGTGGGGGCTCGACTACGAGCAGTACTTC
CASSYSWGLDYEQYF
>TRBD1|TRBJ1-2|NA|TRBV18
TGTGCCAGCTCACAGGAGGAGGACAGGGGCTACACCTTC
CASSQEEDRGYTF
>NA|TRBJ1-4|NA|TRBV2
TGTGCCAGCAAGGGGGGGCTACTTGAAAAACTGTTTTTT
CASKGGLLEKLFF
>TRBD1|TRBJ1-3|NA|TRBV9
TGTGCCAGCAGCGTAGCTGACAGGGGCTCTGGAAACACCATATATTTT
CASSVADRGSGNTIYF
>NA|TRBJ1-2|NA|TRBV3-1/TRBV3-2
TGTGCCAGCAGCCCGTGGGACCGGCCTGGGACGGGCTACACCTTC
CASSPWDRPGTGYTF
>NA|TRBJ1-4|NA|TRBV3-1/TRBV3-2
TGTGCCAGCAGCCCGACAGCAGATGAAAAACTGTTTTTT
CASSPTADEKLFF
>NA|TRBJ2-1|NA|TRBV2
TGTGCCAGCAGTTACAGGGTAGGCAATGAGCAGTTCTTC
CASSYRVGNEQFF
>TRBD1|TRBJ1-6|NA|TRBV6-5
TGTGCCAGCAGCAGACAGGGCTCCTATAATTCACCCCTCCACTTT
CASSRQGSYNSPLHF
>TRBD2|TRBJ2-5|NA|TRBV7-2
TGTGCCAGCAGCTTAGGACCGTGGACTAGCGGGATCACGGAGACCCAGTACTTC
CASSLGPWTSGITETQYF
>NA|TRBJ1-6|once|TRBV7-2
TGTGCCAGCAACGACAGAATTAATTCACCCCTCCACTTT
CASNDRINSPLHF
>TRBD1|TRBJ2-2|few|TRBV7-2
TGTGCCAGCAGAATAACAGGGGGCGGGAGTTTCACCGGGGAGCTGTTTTTT
CASRITGGGSFTGELFF
>TRBD1|TRBJ1-4|NA|TRBV6-6
TGTGCCAGCACCCGAGGGGGCATGGGAACTAATGAAAAACTGTTTTTT
CASTRGGMGTNEKLFF
>NA|TRBJ2-1|NA|TRBV7-2
TGTGCCAGCAGCTTAAGTGCCCGAGGGAATGAGCAGTTCTTC
CASSLSARGNEQFF
>NA|TRBJ1-5|NA|TRBV28
TGTGCCAGCAGTTTGGGTCAACAATCACAGCCCCAGCATTTT
CASSLGQQSQPQHF
>TRBD2|TRBJ2-2|once|TRBV7-2
TGTGCCAGCAGCTCCCGAATAGCGGGAGGTACCGGGGAGCTGTTTTTT
CASSSRIAGGTGELFF
>NA|TRBJ2-7|once|TRBV6-5
TGTGCCAGCAGTCTCTACAGGGTAGGGGCCTACGAGCAGTACTTC
CASSLYRVGAYEQYF
>TRBD2|TRBJ2-1|NA|TRBV30
TGTGCCTGCCGCGGGGGGGGCAATGAGCAGTTCTTC
CACRGGGNEQFF
>NA|TRBJ2-1|NA|TRBV12-5
TGTGCTAGTGGGCCCCGGGACGGATACAATGAGCAGTTCTTC
CASGPRDGYNEQFF
>NA|TRBJ1-3|NA|TRBV19
TGTGCCAGTAAAGGGCATGATGGAAACACCATATATTTT
CASKGHDGNTIYF
>NA|TRBJ1-2|once|TRBV25-1
TGTGCCAGCAGTGAACCGGGGACGGGCTATGGCTACACCTTC
CASSEPGTGYGYTF
>TRBD1|TRBJ1-5|NA|TRBV18
TGTGCCAGCTCACCATCGGGGTTTGGGGGCAGGGGGAATAATCAGCCCCAGCATTTT
CASSPSGFGGRGNNQPQHF
>NA|TRBJ2-3|NA|TRBV7-2
TGTGCCAGCAGCCCAACAGCCACAGATACGCAGTATTTT
CASSPTATDTQYF
>NA|TRBJ2-3|NA|TRBV24-1
TGTGCCACCAGCTCCCCGGGAGATACGCAGTATTTT
CATSSPGDTQYF
>TRBD1|TRBJ2-1|NA|TRBV4-3
TGCGCCAGCAGCCGGGCCAGGGGGACGTACAATGAGCAGTTCTTC
CASSRARGTYNEQFF
>NA|TRBJ2-3|NA|TRBV2
TGTGCCAGCAGTGTAGGTTTGATCACAGATACGCAGTATTTT
CASSVGLITDTQYF
>TRBD2|TRBJ2-2|NA|TRBV9
TGTGCCAGCAGCGTCGGTAGCGGGGGGCCTAACACCGGGGAGCTGTTTTTT
CASSVGSGGPNTGELFF
>NA|TRBJ1-1|NA|TRBV7-6
TGTGCCAGCAGCTTAGCGATGCGGCAGAGCACTGAAGCTTTCTTT
CASSLAMRQSTEAFF
>NA|TRBJ2-5|NA|TRBV5-1
TGCGCCAGCAGCCCCACGATGACGGACGAGGAGACCCAGTACTTC
CASSPTMTDEETQYF
>TRBD1|TRBJ2-1|few|TRBV7-3
TGTGCCAGCAGCACAGGGACAGGTTTTAATGAGCAGTTCTTC
CASSTGTGFNEQFF
>NA|TRBJ1-2|NA|TRBV2
TGTGCCAGCAGTATAGGGCACCTGCGGGGCTACACCTTC
CASSIGHLRGYTF
>TRBD1|TRBJ1-1|NA|TRBV6-5
TGTGCCAGCCGCAGGGGGGCCACTGAAGCTTTCTTT
CASRRGATEAFF
>TRBD2|TRBJ2-1|once|TRBV10-1
TGCGCCAGCAGCCAAGGACTAGCGGGGCACAATGAGCAGTTCTTC
CASSQGLAGHNEQFF
>NA|TRBJ1-1|NA|TRBV7-8
TGTGCCAGCAGCAGCCAGTCGAGGGCTGAAGCTTTCTTT
CASSSQSRAEAFF
>TRBD1|TRBJ1-5|NA|TRBV10-3
TGTGCCATCAGGGGGGACAGGGTCGATCAGCCCCAGCATTTT
CAIRGDRVDQPQHF
>TRBD1|TRBJ2-5|NA|TRBV6-5
TGTGCCAGCAGACAGGGGGGAGAGACCCAGTACTTC
CASRQGGETQYF
>TRBD2|TRBJ2-5|NA|TRBV7-9
TGTGCCAGCAGCTTTCACGCAACGGTAGCGGGGGTAGAGACCCAGTACTTC
CASSFHATVAGVETQYF
>TRBD2|TRBJ2-1|NA|TRBV27
TGTGCCAGCAGGGCCCGACTAGCGGGGGGGCTTTACAATGAGCAGTTCTTC
CASRARLAGGLYNEQFF
>NA|TRBJ1-2|NA|TRBV6-4
TGTGCCAGCAGTGCCACGACGTCGGGAGGGGATGGCTACACCTTC
CASSATTSGGDGYTF
>NA|TRBJ2-3|NA|TRBV18
TGTGCCAGCTCACCCGTCCGGGCCCAACGAACAGATACGCAGTATTTT
CASSPVRAQRTDTQYF
>NA|TRBJ2-7|NA|TRBV5-1
TGCGCCAGCAGCTTCTCGGGTGGGGGAGGTTACGAGCAGTACTTC
CASSFSGGGGYEQYF
>TRBD2|TRBJ2-1|NA|TRBV11-3
TGTGCCAGCAGCACACTAGCGGGGGGTGAGCAGTTCTTC
CASSTLAGGEQFF